This TCR beta chain was retrieved from a study of T cell responses to AZD1222 COVID-19 vaccine. TCRdb keeps only in-frame clones here, not all; method: immunoSEQ multiplex PCR. The data show 150,000 or so clones, approximately 90% seen once. Study-wide results and limits: Reportedly, close to half of spike-specific TCRs are directed against unmutated variant regions. Breadth and depth of Spike-specific TCRs rose after two AZD1222 doses.

Concerning this clone itself: The antigen is not known.

The sequence was obtained from an adult in good health. The sample consisted of peripheral blood, taken on day 0 of AZD1222 vaccination.

Written as DNA, the CDR3 is TGTGCCAGCAGTTCGGGACCCTTCTATGGCTACACCTTC. Translating it yields CASSSGPFYGYTF. V usage is TRBV28 and J usage is TRBJ1-2; possible D gene TRBD1, 5 bases. The germline V gene has CDR1 MDHEN and CDR2 SYDVKM. The V and J ends lost 4 bases and 4 bases respectively, with 10 bases between them. This CDR3 has 13 amino acids.